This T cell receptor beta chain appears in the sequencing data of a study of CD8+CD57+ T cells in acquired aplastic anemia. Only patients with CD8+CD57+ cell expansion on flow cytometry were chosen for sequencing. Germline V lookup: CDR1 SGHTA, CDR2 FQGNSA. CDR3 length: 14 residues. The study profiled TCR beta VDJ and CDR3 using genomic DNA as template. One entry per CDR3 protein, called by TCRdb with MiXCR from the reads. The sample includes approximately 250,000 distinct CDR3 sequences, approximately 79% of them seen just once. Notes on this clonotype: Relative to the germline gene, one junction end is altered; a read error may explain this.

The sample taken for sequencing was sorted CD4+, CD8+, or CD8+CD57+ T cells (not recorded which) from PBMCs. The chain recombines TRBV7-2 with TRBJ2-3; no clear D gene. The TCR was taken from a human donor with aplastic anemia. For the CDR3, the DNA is TGTGCCAGCAGCTTTGCTCCAGGCGGCACTGCCCAGTCCTTT. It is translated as CASSFAPGGTAQSF. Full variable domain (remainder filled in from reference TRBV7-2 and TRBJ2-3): GAGVSQSPSNKVTEKGKDVELRCDPISGHTALYWYRQSLGQGLEFLIYFQGNSAPDKSGLPSDRFSAERTGGSVSTLTIQRTQQEDSAVYLCASSFAPGGTAQSFGPGTRLTVL.